The T cell receptor (beta chain) described here comes from a study of T cell responses to AZD1222 COVID-19 vaccine. About the research overall: Doses given second, at about 4 or about 12 weeks, were pooled. Findings of the study overall: The peak T cell response came first, and repertoires were sampled only after it. Clonal diversity may have been underestimated in mostly white British donors. Across spike, vaccine-associated CD4 TCRs were found, dominant at 160-218 and 743-854.

Points on this clone: No antigen is known for it.

The V gene end was trimmed by 6 bases and the J gene end by 1 base; junction bases not matched to a gene: 4. Looked up from germline, CDR1 is WSHSY and CDR2 is SAAADI. The CDR3 has 14 amino acids. The repertoire was sequenced with immunoSEQ multiplex PCR; TCRdb's copy has only in-frame clones and lacks some. The sample gives 95,000 to 150,000 clones, roughly 90% of which show up once; 4.2% is in the top ten. The chain links TRBV10-2 to TRBJ1-1; 8 bases map to TRBD1. The source is an adult in good health. Sequenced here: peripheral blood, sampled on day 0 of AZD1222 vaccination. CDR3 DNA sequence: TGCGCCAGCAGCGAACAGGGGGGGAACACTGAAGCTTTCTTT. Amino acid sequence: CASSEQGGNTEAFF.